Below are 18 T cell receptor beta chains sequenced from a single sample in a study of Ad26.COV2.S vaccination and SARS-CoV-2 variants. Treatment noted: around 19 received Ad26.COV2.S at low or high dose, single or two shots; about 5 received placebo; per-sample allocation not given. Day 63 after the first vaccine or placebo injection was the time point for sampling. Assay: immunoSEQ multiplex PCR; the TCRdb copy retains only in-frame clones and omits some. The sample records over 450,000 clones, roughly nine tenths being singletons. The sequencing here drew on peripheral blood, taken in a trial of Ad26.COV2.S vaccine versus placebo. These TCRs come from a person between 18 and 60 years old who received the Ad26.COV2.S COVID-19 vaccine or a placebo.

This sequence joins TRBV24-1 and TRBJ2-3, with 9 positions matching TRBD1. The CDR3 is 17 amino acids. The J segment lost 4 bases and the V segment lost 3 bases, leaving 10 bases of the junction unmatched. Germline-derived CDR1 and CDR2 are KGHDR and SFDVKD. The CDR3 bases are TGTGCCACCAGTGATCCCCCAGGACAGGGGATCGCAGATACGCAGTATTTT. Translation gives CATSDPPGQGIADTQYF.

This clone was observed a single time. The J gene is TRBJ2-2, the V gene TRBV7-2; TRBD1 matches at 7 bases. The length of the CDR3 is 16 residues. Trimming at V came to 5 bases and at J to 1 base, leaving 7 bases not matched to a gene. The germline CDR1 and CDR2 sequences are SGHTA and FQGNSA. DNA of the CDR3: TGTGCCAGCAGCCCTCGACAGGGATTGAACACCGGGGAGCTGTTTTTT. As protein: CASSPRQGLNTGELFF.

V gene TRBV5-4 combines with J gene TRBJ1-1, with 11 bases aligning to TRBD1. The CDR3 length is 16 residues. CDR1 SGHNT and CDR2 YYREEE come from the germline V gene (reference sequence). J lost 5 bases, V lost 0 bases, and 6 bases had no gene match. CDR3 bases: TGTGCCAGCAGCTTGGTCGGACAGGGGGCAGATACTGAAGCTTTCTTT. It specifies CASSLVGQGADTEAFF.

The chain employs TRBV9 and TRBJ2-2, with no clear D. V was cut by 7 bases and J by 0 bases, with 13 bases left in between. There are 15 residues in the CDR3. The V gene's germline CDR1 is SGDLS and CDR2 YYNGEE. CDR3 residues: CASGAYKANTGELFF. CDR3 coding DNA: TGTGCCAGCGGCGCATATAAAGCGAACACCGGGGAGCTGTTTTTT.

The DNA for the CDR3 is TGTGCCAGCAGCTTAGGGGCATCCTACAATGAGCAGTTCTTC. Translating it yields CASSLGASYNEQFF. The chain joins TRBV11-3 to TRBJ2-1; D is unresolved. Germline CDR1 SGHNT, CDR2 YENEEA. The CDR3 extends over 14 amino acids. V lost 1 base and J lost 1, with 5 bases in between. The complete variable domain, with remaining parts taken from reference TRBV11-3 and TRBJ2-1, reads EAGVVQSPRYKIIEKKQPVAFWCNPISGHNTLYWYLQNLGQGPELLIRYENEEAVDDSQLPKDRFSAERLKGVDSTLKIQPAELGDSAVYLCASSLGASYNEQFFGPGTRLTVL.

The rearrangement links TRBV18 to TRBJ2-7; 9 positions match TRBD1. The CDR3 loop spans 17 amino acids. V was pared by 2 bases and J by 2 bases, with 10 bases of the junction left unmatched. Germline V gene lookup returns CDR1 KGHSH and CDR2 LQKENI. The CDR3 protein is CASSPTVGTGSTYEQYF. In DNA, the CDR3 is TGTGCCAGCTCACCAACGGTCGGGACAGGGTCCACCTACGAGCAGTACTTC. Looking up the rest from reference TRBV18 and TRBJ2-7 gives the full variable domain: NAGVMQNPRHLVRRRGQEARLRCSPMKGHSHVYWYRQLPEEGLKFMVYLQKENIIDESGMPKERFSAEFPKEGPSILRIQQVVRGDSAAYFCASSPTVGTGSTYEQYFGPGTRLTVT.

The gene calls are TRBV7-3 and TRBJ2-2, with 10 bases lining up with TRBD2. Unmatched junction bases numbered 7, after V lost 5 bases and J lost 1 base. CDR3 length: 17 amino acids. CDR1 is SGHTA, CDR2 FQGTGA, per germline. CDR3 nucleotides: TGTGCCAGCAGCCCAAGCCGACTAGCGGGGAACACCGGGGAGCTGTTTTTT. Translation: CASSPSRLAGNTGELFF. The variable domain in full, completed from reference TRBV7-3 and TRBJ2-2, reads GAGVSQTPSNKVTEKGKYVELRCDPISGHTALYWYRQSLGQGPEFLIYFQGTGAADDSGLPNDRFFAVRPEGSVSTLKIQRTERGDSAVYLCASSPSRLAGNTGELFFGEGSRLTVL.

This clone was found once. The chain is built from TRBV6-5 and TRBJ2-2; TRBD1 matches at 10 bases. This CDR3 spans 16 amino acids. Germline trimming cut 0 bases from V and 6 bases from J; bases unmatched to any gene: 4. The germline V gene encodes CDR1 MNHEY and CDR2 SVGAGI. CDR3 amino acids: CASSYSRTGGAGELFF. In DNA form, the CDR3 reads TGTGCCAGCAGTTACTCCCGGACAGGGGGGGCCGGGGAGCTGTTTTTT.

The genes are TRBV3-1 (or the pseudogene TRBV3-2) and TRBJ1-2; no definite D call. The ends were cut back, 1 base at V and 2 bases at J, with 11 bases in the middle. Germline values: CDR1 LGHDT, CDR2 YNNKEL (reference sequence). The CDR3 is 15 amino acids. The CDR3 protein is CASSQAGRSNYGYTF. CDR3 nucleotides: TGTGCCAGCAGCCAAGCTGGCAGATCCAACTATGGCTACACCTTC.

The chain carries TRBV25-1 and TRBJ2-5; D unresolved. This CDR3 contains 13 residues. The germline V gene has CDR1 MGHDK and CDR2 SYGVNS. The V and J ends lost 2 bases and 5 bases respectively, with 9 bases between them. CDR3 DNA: TGTGCCAGCAGTGAAAGCAGTCGGGAGACCCAGTACTTC. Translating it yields CASSESSRETQYF.

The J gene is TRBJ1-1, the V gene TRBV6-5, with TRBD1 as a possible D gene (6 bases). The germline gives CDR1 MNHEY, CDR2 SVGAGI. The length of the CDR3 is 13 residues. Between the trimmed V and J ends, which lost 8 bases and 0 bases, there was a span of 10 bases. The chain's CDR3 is CASSGGMNTEAFF. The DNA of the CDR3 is TGTGCCAGCTCCGGGGGCATGAACACTGAAGCTTTCTTT.

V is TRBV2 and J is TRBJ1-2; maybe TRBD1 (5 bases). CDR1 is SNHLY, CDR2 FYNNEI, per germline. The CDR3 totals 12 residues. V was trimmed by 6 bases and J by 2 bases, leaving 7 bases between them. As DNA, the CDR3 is TGTGCCAGCAGCACAGGAAACTATGGCTACACCTTC. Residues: CASSTGNYGYTF.

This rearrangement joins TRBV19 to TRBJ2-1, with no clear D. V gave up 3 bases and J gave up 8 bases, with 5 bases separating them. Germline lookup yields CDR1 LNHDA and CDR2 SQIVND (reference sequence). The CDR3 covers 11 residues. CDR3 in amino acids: CASSIFDEQFF. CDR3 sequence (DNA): TGTGCCAGTAGTATTTTCGATGAGCAGTTCTTC.

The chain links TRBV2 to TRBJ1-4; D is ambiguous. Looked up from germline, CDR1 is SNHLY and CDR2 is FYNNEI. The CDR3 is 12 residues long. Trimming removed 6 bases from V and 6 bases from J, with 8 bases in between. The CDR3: CASRLRDEKLFF. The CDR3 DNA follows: TGTGCCAGCAGGTTAAGGGATGAAAAACTGTTTTTT. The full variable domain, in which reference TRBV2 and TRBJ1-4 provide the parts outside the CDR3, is EPEVTQTPSHQVTQMGQEVILRCVPISNHLYFYWYRQILGQKVEFLVSFYNNEISEKSEIFDDQFSVERPDGSNFTLKIRSTKLEDSAMYFCASRLRDEKLFFGSGTQLSVL.

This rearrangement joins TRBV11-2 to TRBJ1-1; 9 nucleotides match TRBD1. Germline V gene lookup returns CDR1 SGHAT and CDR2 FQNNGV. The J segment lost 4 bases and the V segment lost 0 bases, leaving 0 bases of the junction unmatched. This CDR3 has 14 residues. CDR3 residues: CASSLEGQGTEAFF. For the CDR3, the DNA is TGTGCCAGCAGCTTAGAGGGACAGGGCACTGAAGCTTTCTTT.

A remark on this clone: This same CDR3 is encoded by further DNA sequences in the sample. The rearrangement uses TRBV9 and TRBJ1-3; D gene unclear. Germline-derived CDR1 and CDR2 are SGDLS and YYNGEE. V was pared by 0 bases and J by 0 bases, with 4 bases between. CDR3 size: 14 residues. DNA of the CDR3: TGTGCCAGCAGCGTAGGCGTCTCTGGAAACACCATATATTTT. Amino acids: CASSVGVSGNTIYF.

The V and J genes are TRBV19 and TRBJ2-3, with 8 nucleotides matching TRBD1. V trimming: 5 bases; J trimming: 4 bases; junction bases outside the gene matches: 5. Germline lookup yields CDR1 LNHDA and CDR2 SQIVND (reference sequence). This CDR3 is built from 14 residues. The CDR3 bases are TGTGCCAGTAGTGGACAGGGTATCGCAGATACGCAGTATTTT. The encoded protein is CASSGQGIADTQYF.

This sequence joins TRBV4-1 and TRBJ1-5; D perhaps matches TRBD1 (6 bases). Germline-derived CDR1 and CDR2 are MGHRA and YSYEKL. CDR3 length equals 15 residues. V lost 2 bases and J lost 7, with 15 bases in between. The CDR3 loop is CASSQIWAGVQPQHF. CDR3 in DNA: TGCGCCAGCAGCCAAATATGGGCAGGGGTCCAGCCCCAGCATTTT.